This TCR beta chain was documented in a study of shared clonotypes between healthy human individuals. Study-wide results and limits: Few donors limited the genetic and exposure-history diversity represented.

This CDR3 comprises 16 residues. With 0 bases clipped from V and 7 bases from J, the junction kept 7 bases outside the gene matches. CDR1 and CDR2 (germline): ENHRY, SYGVKD. Every subset's genomic DNA went evenly onto several immunoSEQ plates. Assay: immunoSEQ multiplex PCR; the TCRdb copy retains only in-frame clones and omits some. The data show around 2.1 million clones, approximately 95% seen once. Turning to this clone: Its antigen is not identified.

CD45RA+ naive and CD45RA-negative memory subsets were separated from CD4+ cells. The sequence derives from a man aged 18 to 35 in good health. The V call is TRBV10-3, the J call TRBJ2-7, with 12 bases matching TRBD1. Input material: naive CD4+ T cells sorted from blood. Indicated subset: CD45RA+ positively selected. DNA of the CDR3: TGTGCCATCAGTGAGTCGTTGGGACAGGGGGCTGGTGAGCAGTACTTC. Translating gives CAISESLGQGAGEQYF.